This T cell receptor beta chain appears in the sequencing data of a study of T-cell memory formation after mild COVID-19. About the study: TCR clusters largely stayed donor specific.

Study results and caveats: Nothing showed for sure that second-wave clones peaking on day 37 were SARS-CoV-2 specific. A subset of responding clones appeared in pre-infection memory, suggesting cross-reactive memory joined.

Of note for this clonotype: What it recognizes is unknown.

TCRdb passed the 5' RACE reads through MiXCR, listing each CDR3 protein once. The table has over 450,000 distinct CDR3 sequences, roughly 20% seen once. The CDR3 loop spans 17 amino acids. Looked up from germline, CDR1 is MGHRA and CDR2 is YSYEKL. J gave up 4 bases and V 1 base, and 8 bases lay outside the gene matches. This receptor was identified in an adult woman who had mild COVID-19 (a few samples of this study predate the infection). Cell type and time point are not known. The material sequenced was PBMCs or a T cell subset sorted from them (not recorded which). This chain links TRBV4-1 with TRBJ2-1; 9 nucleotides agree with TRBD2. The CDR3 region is CASSQVGRGGPYNEQFF. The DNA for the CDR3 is TGCGCCAGCAGCCAAGTAGGGCGGGGGGGGCCATACAATGAGCAGTTCTTC.